This T cell receptor (beta chain) was documented in a study of blood T cell repertoires in COVID-19. Germline V CDR1 and CDR2: LGHDT, YNNKEL (reference sequence). The V and J ends lost 7 bases and 5 bases respectively, with 17 bases between them. The CDR3 totals 14 residues. The assay was immunoSEQ multiplex PCR, and TCRdb's table has in-frame clones only and misses some. This table has approximately 270,000 clones, about 80% appearing once. This chain joins TRBV3-1 (or the pseudogene TRBV3-2) and TRBJ1-1, with TRBD1 as a possible D gene (6 bases). The specimen sequenced was peripheral blood. This receptor was obtained from a man older than 75 with acute or convalescent COVID-19. CDR3 in DNA: TGTGCCAGCACCTCCGTGGGGGCGCGAACTGAAGCTTTCTTT. Translating gives CASTSVGARTEAFF.